The T cell receptor (beta chain) described here comes from a study of T cell responses to AZD1222 COVID-19 vaccine. The study, taken as a whole, reports: Just 5 or 6 AZD1222 recipients tested seropositive at baseline. Most donors were white British, females outnumbered males, and clonal diversity was possibly underestimated.

TCRdb keeps only in-frame clones here, not all; method: immunoSEQ multiplex PCR. The sample lists 150,000 to 200,000 clones, around 93% seen once, with roughly 9.8% in the top ten. The CDR3 is 13 amino acids. Germline V gene sequence: CDR1 MDHEN, CDR2 SYDVKM. The ends were cut back, 3 bases at V and 0 bases at J, with 6 bases in the middle. Concerning this clone itself: The antigen is unknown.

The rearrangement links TRBV28 to TRBJ2-7, with unresolved D. This material consisted of peripheral blood, taken on day 0 of AZD1222 vaccination. The clonotype originates from an adult in good health. CDR3 nucleotide sequence: TGTGCCAGCAGTTTTTTAAGCTCCTACGAGCAGTACTTC. Encoded protein: CASSFLSSYEQYF.